This T cell receptor beta chain was captured by sequencing in a study of shared T cell receptors in the human thymus. This CDR3 comprises 14 residues. V dropped 0 bases and J dropped 6 bases, with 8 bases sitting between them. Per the germline V gene, CDR1 is ENHRY and CDR2 is SYGVKD. Profiling relied on immunoSEQ multiplex PCR, and the TCRdb table lists in-frame clones only, not all of them. The table shows more than 550,000 clones, with around 87% occurring only once. A further study also used this sample, focusing on human thymus T cells.

This receptor was identified in a boy under two years old with a congenital heart defect. Material: thymocytes. The chain carries TRBV10-3 and TRBJ2-2; D gene ambiguous. CDR3 sequence reads: CAISESHSPGELFF. CDR3 DNA: TGTGCCATCAGTGAGTCACATTCTCCCGGGGAGCTGTTTTTT.